The clone carrying this T cell receptor (beta chain) has just a few counts. CDR3 length: 15 amino acids. In germline, CDR1 is SEHNR, CDR2 FQNEAQ (reference sequence). Trimming took off 1 base at V and 0 bases at J, with 9 bases between the two ends. These data come from a study of Graves' ophthalmopathy and Graves' hyperthyroidism. Study background: Samples of peripheral blood were obtained at initial diagnosis, prior to treatment of any kind.

Investigators amplified TCR beta CDR3 regions from RNA transcripts. Second-round multiplex PCR came after a first-round RT-PCR that employed HTBI primers. TCRdb independently ran MiXCR on the multiplex PCR reads; one entry per CDR3 protein. The repertoire includes about 740,000 distinct CDR3 sequences, around 40% of them detected once, and approximately 43% sits in the top ten. The sequenced sample consisted of peripheral blood. The clonotype originates from an adult man with Graves' ophthalmopathy. This chain uses TRBV7-9 with TRBJ1-1; D is ambiguous. The CDR3 here is CASSLVGALNTEAFF. The DNA for the CDR3 is TGTGCCAGCAGCTTAGTCGGCGCACTGAACACTGAAGCTTTCTTT.